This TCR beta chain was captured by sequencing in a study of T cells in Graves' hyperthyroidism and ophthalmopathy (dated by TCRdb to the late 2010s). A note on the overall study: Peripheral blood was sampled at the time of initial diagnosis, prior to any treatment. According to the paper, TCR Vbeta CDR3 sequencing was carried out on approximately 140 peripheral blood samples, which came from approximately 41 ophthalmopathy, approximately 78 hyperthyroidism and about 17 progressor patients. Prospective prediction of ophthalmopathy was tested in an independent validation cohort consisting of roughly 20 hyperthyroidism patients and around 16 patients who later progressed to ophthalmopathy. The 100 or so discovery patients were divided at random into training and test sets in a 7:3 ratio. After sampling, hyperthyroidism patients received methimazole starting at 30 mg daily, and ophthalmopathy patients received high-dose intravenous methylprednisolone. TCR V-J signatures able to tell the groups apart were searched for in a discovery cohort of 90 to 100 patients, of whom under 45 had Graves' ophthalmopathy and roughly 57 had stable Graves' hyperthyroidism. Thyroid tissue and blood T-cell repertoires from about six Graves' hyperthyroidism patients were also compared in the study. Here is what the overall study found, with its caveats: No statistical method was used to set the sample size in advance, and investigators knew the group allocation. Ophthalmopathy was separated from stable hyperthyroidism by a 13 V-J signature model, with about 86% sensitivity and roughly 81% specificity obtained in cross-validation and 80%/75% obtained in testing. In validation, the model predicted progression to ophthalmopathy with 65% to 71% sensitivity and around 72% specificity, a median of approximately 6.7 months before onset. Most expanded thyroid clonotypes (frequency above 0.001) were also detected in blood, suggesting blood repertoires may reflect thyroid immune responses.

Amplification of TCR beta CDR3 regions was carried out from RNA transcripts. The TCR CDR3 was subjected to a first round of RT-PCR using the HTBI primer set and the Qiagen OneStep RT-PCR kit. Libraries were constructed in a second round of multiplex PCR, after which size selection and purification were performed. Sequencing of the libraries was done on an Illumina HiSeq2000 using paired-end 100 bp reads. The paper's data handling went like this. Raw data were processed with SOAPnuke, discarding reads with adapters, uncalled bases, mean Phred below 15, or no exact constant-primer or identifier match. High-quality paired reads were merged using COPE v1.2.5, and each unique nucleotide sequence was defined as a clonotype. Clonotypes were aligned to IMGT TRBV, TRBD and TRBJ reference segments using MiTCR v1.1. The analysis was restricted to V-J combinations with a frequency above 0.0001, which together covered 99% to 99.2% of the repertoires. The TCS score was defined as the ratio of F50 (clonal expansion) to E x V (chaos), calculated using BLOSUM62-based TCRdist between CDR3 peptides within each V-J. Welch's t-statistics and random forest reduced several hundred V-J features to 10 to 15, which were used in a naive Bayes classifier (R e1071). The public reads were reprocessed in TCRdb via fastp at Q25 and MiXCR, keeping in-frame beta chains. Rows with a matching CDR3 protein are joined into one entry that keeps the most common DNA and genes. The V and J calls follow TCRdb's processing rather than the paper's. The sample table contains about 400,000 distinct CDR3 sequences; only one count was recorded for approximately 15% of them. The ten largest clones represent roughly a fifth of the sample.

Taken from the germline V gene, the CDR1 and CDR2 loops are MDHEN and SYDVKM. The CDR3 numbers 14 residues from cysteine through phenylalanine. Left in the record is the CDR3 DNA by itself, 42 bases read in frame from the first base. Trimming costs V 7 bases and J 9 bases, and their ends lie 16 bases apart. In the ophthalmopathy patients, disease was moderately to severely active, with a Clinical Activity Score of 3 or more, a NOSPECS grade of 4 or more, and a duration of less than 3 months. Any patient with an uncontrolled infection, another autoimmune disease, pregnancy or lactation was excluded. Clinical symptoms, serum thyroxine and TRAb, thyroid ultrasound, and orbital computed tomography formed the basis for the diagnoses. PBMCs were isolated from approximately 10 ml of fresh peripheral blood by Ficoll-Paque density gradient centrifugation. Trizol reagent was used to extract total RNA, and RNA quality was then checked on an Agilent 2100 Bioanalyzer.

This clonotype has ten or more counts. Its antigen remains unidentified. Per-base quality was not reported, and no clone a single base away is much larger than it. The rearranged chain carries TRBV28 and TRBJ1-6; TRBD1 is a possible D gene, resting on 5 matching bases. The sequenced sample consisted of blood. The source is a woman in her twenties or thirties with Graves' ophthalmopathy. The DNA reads TGTGCCAGCATCCACCACGGGGGAGGTTCACCCCTCCACTTT. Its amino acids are CASIHHGGGSPLHF. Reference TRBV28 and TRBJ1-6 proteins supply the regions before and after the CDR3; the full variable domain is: DVKVTQSSRYLVKRTGEKVFLECVQDMDHENMFWYRQDPGLGLRLIYFSYDVKMKEKGDIPEGYSVSREKKERFSLILESASTNQTSMYLCASIHHGGGSPLHFGNGTRLTVT.